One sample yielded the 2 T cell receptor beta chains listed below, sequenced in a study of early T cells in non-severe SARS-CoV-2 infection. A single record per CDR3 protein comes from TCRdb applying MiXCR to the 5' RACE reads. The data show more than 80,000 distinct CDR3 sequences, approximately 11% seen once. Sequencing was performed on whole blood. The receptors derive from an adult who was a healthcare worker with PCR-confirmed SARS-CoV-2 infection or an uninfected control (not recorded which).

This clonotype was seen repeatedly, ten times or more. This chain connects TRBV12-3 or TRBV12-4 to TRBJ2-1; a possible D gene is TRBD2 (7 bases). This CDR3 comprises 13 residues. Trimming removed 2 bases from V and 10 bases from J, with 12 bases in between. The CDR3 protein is CASSLRGAEEQFF. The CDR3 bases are TGTGCCAGCAGTTTACGGGGGGCTGAGGAGCAGTTCTTC.

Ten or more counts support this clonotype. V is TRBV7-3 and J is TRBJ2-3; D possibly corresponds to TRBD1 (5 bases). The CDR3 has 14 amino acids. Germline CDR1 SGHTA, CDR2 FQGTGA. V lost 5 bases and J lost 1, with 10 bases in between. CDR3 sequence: CASSPDTRTDTQYF. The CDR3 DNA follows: TGTGCCAGCAGCCCGGACACCCGCACAGATACGCAGTATTTT.